The 19 T cell receptor beta chains in this list originate from one sample, sequenced in a study of CD8 T cells in ankylosing spondylitis. Each CDR3 protein is one row after TCRdb ran MiXCR on the 5' RACE reads. The sample has some 350,000 distinct CDR3 sequences; roughly 14% are singletons. Input material: blood, either unsorted or a sorted T cell fraction (not recorded which). The receptors were gathered from a male donor with ankylosing spondylitis or in good health (not recorded which).

The chain couples TRBV20-1 to TRBJ1-4; the match to TRBD1 covers 8 bases. V dropped 5 bases and J dropped 7; count of bases not matched to a gene: 6. CDR1 and CDR2 from the germline V gene are DFQATT and SNEGSKA (reference sequence). The CDR3 loop spans 13 amino acids. CDR3 in DNA: TGCAGTGCTCCCCGTGGGACAGGTGAAAAACTGTTTTTT. This gives the protein CSAPRGTGEKLFF.

The chain recombines TRBV29-1 with TRBJ2-5, with a tentative D call TRBD2 (5 bases). The CDR3 runs 13 residues. V dropped 3 bases and J dropped 2 bases, with 10 bases sitting between them. The germline V gene has CDR1 SQVTM and CDR2 ANQGSEA. The chain's CDR3 is CSVDEGRQETQYF. The DNA for the CDR3 is TGCAGCGTTGACGAGGGCAGGCAAGAGACCCAGTACTTC.

This clonotype was detected a few times. The chain uses TRBV20-1 and TRBJ1-5, with D unresolved. The V gene's germline CDR1 is DFQATT and CDR2 SNEGSKA (reference sequence). The V gene lost 1 base and the J gene lost 3 bases, with 10 bases spanning the gap. The CDR3 is 14 amino acids. The CDR3 bases are TGCAGTGCTAGAGTCGGCAACTACAATCAGCCCCAGCATTTT. Amino acid sequence: CSARVGNYNQPQHF.

J is TRBJ1-4 and V is TRBV20-1; D unresolved. V was clipped by 2 bases and J by 7 bases, with 14 bases between them. The CDR3 sequence is 14 residues long. The germline V gene encodes CDR1 DFQATT and CDR2 SNEGSKA (reference sequence). CDR3 amino acids: CSARSRSAGEKLFF. The CDR3 DNA reads as TGCAGTGCTAGATCTCGGTCGGCCGGTGAAAAACTGTTTTTT.

J is TRBJ2-7 and V is TRBV20-1, with 9 nucleotides matching TRBD1. Trimming cost V 7 bases and J 5 bases; bases outside gene matches: 6. From germline, CDR1 is DFQATT and CDR2 SNEGSKA (reference sequence). The CDR3 has 12 amino acids. The CDR3 reads CSGWDRVDEQYF. CDR3 bases: TGCAGTGGGTGGGACAGGGTAGACGAGCAGTACTTC.

This rearrangement joins TRBV3-1 to TRBJ1-3, with 7 bases lining up with TRBD1. The CDR3 has 16 residues. V trimming: 4 bases; J trimming: 0 bases; junction bases outside the gene matches: 6. The germline CDR1 and CDR2 sequences are LGHDT and YNNKEL (reference sequence). CDR3 sequence (DNA): TGTGCCAGCAGCCCACGACAGGGATCCTCTGGAAACACCATATATTTT. Amino acids: CASSPRQGSSGNTIYF.

The chain joins TRBV25-1 to TRBJ2-1, with D unresolved. The CDR3 runs to 16 residues. V was pared by 5 bases and J by 2 bases, with 16 bases between. CDR1 is MGHDK and CDR2 is SYGVNS in the germline V gene. Written as DNA, the CDR3 is TGTGCCAGCAGTAATCCTGTGAGCATAGCCTACAATGAGCAGTTCTTC. Translation: CASSNPVSIAYNEQFF. The complete variable domain, with remaining parts taken from reference TRBV25-1 and TRBJ2-1, reads EADIYQTPRYLVIGTGKKITLECSQTMGHDKMYWYQQDPGMELHLIHYSYGVNSTEKGDLSSESTVSRIRTEHFPLTLESARPSHTSQYLCASSNPVSIAYNEQFFGPGTRLTVL.

The rearrangement links TRBV11-2 to TRBJ2-3; possibly TRBD1 or TRBD2 for D (5 bases each). The CDR3 consists of 16 residues. Trimming pared 0 bases from V and 1 base from J, leaving 11 bases between. Per germline, CDR1 SGHAT and CDR2 FQNNGV. The CDR3 nucleotides read TGTGCCAGCAGCTTAGATGAGGGGATGGGCACAGATACGCAGTATTTT. Its translation: CASSLDEGMGTDTQYF.

This clonotype was found a few times. In nucleotides, the CDR3 is TGTGCCAGCAGTTACAACAGGGATGGGACAGATACGCAGTATTTT. This encodes CASSYNRDGTDTQYF. The V call is TRBV12-3 or TRBV12-4, the J call TRBJ2-3, with a tentative D call TRBD1 (6 bases). V was shortened by 4 bases and J by 3 bases, with 14 bases between the two germline ends. The CDR3 contains 15 residues.

CDR3 nucleotide sequence: TGTGCCAGCAGCGTGACTGAGACGGCCGAGCAGTACTTC. Its protein product is CASSVTETAEQYF. The rearrangement links TRBV9 to TRBJ2-7; D not certain. The V gene lost 2 bases and the J gene lost 6 bases, with 12 bases spanning the gap. CDR1 is SGDLS, CDR2 YYNGEE, per germline. There are 13 residues in the CDR3.

In this sample, this clonotype turned up a few times. The chain couples TRBV4-1 to TRBJ1-1; perhaps TRBD1 as D (5 bases). Trimming took 1 base from V and 7 from J, leaving 13 bases between them. The CDR3 runs 14 residues. Germline V gene data show CDR1 as MGHRA and CDR2 as YSYEKL. This CDR3 is CASSQGAREGEAFF. The CDR3 DNA reads as TGCGCCAGCAGCCAAGGGGCCAGGGAAGGTGAAGCTTTCTTT.

This sequence joins TRBV12-3 or TRBV12-4 and TRBJ1-2, with 8 positions matching TRBD1. The CDR3 runs 14 residues. J lost 5 bases, V lost 8 bases, and 10 bases had no gene match. CDR3: CASLLGQATYGYTF. CDR3 coding DNA: TGTGCCAGCCTCCTGGGACAGGCCACTTATGGCTACACCTTC.

The count of this clonotype is one. The chain uses TRBV18 and TRBJ2-7, with D unresolved. Germline CDR1 is KGHSH and CDR2 is LQKENI. The CDR3 consists of 13 residues. Trimming shortened V by 3 bases and J by 2 bases, and 8 bases separated the two germline ends. This chain's CDR3 is CASSPKPPYEQYF. In nucleotides, the CDR3 is TGTGCCAGCTCACCGAAGCCCCCCTACGAGCAGTACTTC.

This clonotype appeared a few times. This chain's CDR3 is CASSYTGSLNYGYTF. CDR3 sequence (DNA): TGTGCCAGCAGTTACACGGGATCTCTCAACTATGGCTACACCTTC. The J gene is TRBJ1-2, the V gene TRBV6-2 or TRBV6-3; D ambiguous. The germline V gene encodes CDR1 MNHEY and CDR2 SVGEGT. V dropped 2 bases and J dropped 2 bases, with 12 bases sitting between them. The CDR3 length is 15 residues.

This clonotype was found many times. The chain joins TRBV5-1 to TRBJ2-1; no definite D call. The CDR3 extends over 13 amino acids. Germline V gene sequence: CDR1 SGHRS, CDR2 YFSETQ. V was trimmed by 0 bases and J by 6 bases, leaving 7 bases between them. CDR3 amino acids: CASSLAGFNEQFF. CDR3 nucleotides: TGCGCCAGCAGCTTGGCCGGATTCAATGAGCAGTTCTTC.

The chain uses TRBV6-5 and TRBJ2-7; 9 nucleotides line up with TRBD2. This CDR3 has 16 amino acids. V dropped 0 bases and J dropped 3; count of bases not matched to a gene: 6. The germline V gene has CDR1 MNHEY and CDR2 SVGAGI. The CDR3 protein is CASSYSGLAGNYEQYF. The CDR3 DNA reads as TGTGCCAGCAGTTACTCGGGGCTAGCGGGAAACTACGAGCAGTACTTC.

This rearrangement joins TRBV2 to TRBJ2-4; D assignment may be TRBD1 or TRBD2 (6 bases each). V was pared by 6 bases and J by 4 bases, with 13 bases between. The germline V gene has CDR1 SNHLY and CDR2 FYNNEI. There are 14 residues in the CDR3. The CDR3 spells CASSATGTKNIQYF. The DNA for the CDR3 is TGTGCCAGCAGCGCCACAGGGACTAAAAACATTCAGTACTTC.

Ten or more counts support this clonotype. The rearrangement uses TRBV11-2 and TRBJ2-1; 9 positions agree with TRBD2. This CDR3 is built from 15 residues. The J segment lost 8 bases and the V segment lost 4 bases, leaving 9 bases of the junction unmatched. Germline V CDR1 and CDR2: SGHAT, FQNNGV. CDR3 residues: CASSSMLAGPDEQFF. The CDR3, as DNA: TGTGCCAGCAGCTCTATGCTAGCGGGGCCGGATGAGCAGTTCTTC.

The chain couples TRBV7-6 to TRBJ2-7; D is perhaps TRBD2 (5 bases). This CDR3 contains 13 residues. CDR1 and CDR2 from the germline V gene are SGHVS and FNYEAQ. The V and J ends lost 0 bases and 6 bases respectively, with 9 bases between them. As DNA, the CDR3 is TGTGCCAGCAGCTTAGCGTGGGAGAGCGAGCAGTACTTC. Its protein product is CASSLAWESEQYF.